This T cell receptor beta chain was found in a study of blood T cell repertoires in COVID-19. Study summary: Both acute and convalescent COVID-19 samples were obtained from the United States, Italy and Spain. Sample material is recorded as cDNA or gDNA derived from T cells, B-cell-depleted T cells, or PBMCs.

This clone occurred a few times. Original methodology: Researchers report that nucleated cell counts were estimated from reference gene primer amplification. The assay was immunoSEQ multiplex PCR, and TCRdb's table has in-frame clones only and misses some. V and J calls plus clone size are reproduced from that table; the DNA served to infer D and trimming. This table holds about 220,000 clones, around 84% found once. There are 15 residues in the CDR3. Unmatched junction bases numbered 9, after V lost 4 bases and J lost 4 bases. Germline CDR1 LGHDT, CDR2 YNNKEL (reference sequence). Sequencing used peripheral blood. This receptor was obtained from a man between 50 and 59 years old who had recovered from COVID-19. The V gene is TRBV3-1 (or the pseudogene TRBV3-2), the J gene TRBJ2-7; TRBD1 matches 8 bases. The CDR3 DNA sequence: TGTGCCAGCAGCCCACAGGACAGGGTCAGGTACGAGCAGTACTTC. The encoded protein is CASSPQDRVRYEQYF.